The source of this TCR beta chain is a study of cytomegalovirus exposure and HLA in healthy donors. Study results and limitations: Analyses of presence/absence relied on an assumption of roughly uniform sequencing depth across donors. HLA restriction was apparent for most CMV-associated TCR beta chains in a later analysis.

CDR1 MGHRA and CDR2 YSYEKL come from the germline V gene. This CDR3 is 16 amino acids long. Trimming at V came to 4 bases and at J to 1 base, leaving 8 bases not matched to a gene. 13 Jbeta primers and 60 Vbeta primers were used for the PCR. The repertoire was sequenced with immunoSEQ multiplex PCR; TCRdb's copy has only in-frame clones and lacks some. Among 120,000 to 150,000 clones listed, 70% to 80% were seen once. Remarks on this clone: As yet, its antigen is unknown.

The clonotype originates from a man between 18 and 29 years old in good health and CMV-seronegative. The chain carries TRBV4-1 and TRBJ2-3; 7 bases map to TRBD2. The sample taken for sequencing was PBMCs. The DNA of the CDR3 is TGCGCCAGCAGCCGGGAGGGGCCGAGGCGCACAGATACGCAGTATTTT. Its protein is CASSREGPRRTDTQYF.